This T cell receptor (beta chain) was recovered during a study of cytomegalovirus exposure and HLA in healthy donors. The overall study: Tens of millions of unique TCRs from HLA-typed donors made up an early data release.

A note on this clone: What it binds is not known.

V trimming: 7 bases; J trimming: 3 bases; junction bases outside the gene matches: 14. The CDR3 runs 16 residues. Germline V gene lookup returns CDR1 MDHEN and CDR2 SYDVKM. 13 Jbeta primers and 60 Vbeta primers were used for the PCR. In the study's own analysis: In a later analysis, about 9.9 million of about 80 million unique beta chains occurred in at least two donors. The method was immunoSEQ multiplex PCR; TCRdb's version includes in-frame clones alone and lacks a portion of them. V and J calls and clone size come straight from that table; D and trimming were deduced from the DNA. The table records 90,000 to 110,000 clones, approximately 86% of them present only once. Whole-study findings and limits: Prior analysis indicated that the majority of TCR beta V segments exhibited productivity approximately 90% or approximately 30% of the time.

What was sequenced was PBMCs. The TCR comes from a man younger than 35 in good health and CMV-seronegative. The V and J genes are TRBV28 and TRBJ1-2, with 7 bases identical to TRBD1. CDR3 sequence reads: CASTRGGRGSDYGYTF. The DNA of the CDR3 is TGTGCCAGCACCCGGGGGGGCAGGGGGTCGGACTATGGCTACACCTTC.